This T cell receptor (beta chain) was profiled in a study of cytomegalovirus exposure and HLA in healthy donors. The PCR was carried out with 60 Vbeta primers and 13 Jbeta primers. Profiled with immunoSEQ multiplex PCR; TCRdb holds only in-frame clones, not every one. The sample carries 90,000 to 95,000 clones, around 80% recorded once. Germline CDR1 is SQVTM and CDR2 is ANQGSEA. CDR3 length: 11 residues. Trimming pared 4 bases from V and 5 bases from J, leaving 9 bases between. The TCR was taken from a male donor in good health and CMV-seropositive. Sequencing was done on a sample of PBMCs. V and J are TRBV29-1 and TRBJ2-7; D is ambiguous. Written as DNA, the CDR3 is TGCAGCGTTGTGGGCCCACACGAGCAGTACTTC. Translating gives CSVVGPHEQYF.